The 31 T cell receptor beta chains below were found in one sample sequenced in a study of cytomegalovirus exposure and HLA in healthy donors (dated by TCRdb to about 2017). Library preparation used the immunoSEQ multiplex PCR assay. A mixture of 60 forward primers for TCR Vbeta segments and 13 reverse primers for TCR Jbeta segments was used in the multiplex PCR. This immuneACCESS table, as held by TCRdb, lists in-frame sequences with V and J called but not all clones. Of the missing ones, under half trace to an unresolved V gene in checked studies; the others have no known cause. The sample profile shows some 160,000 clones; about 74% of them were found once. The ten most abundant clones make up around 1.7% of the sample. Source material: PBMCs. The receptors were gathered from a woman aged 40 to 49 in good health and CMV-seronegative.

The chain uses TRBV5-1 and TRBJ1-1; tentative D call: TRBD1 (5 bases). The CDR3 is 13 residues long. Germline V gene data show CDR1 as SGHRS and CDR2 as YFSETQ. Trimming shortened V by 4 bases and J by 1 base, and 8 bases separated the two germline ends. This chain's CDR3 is CASSPRENTEAFF. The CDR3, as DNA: TGCGCCAGCAGCCCCAGGGAGAACACTGAAGCTTTCTTT.

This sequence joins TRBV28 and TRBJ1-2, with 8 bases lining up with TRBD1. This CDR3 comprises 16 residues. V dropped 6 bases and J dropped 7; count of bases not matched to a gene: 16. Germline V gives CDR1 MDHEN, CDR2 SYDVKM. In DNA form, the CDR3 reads TGTGCCAGCAGCCGCCCTCGGACAGGGAGTTTTGGTGGCTACACCTTC. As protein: CASSRPRTGSFGGYTF.

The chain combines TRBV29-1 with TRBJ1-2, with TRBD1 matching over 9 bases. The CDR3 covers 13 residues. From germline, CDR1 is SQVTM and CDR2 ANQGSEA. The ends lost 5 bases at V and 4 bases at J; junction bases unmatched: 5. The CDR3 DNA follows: TGCAGCGTTAAAAACAGGGGGCGCTATGGCTACACCTTC. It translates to CSVKNRGRYGYTF.

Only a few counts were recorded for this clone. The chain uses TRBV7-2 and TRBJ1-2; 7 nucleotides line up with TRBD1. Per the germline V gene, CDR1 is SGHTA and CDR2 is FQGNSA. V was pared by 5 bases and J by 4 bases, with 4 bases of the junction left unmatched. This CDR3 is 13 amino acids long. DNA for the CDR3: TGTGCCAGCAGCCCTGACAGGGTCTATGGCTACACCTTC. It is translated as CASSPDRVYGYTF. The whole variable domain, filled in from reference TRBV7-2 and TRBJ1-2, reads GAGVSQSPSNKVTEKGKDVELRCDPISGHTALYWYRQSLGQGLEFLIYFQGNSAPDKSGLPSDRFSAERTGGSVSTLTIQRTQQEDSAVYLCASSPDRVYGYTFGSGTRLTVV.

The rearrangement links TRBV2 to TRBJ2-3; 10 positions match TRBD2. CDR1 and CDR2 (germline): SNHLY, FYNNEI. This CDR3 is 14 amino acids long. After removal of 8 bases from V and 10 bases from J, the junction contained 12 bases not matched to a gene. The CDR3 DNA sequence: TGTGCCAGCGTGAGTCAAGGTACTAGCGGGGCGCAGTATTTT. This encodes CASVSQGTSGAQYF.

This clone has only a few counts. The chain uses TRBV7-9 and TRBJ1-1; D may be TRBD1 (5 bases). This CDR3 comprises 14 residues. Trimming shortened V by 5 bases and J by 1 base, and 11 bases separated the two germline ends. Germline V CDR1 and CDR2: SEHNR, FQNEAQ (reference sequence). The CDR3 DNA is TGTGCCAGCAGCGCCGGCAGGGCGAACACTGAAGCTTTCTTT. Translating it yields CASSAGRANTEAFF.

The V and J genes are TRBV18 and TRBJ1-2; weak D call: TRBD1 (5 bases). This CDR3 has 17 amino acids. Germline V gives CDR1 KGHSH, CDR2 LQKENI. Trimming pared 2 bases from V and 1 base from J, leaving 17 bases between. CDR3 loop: CASSPTQQAVLNYGYTF. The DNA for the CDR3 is TGTGCCAGCTCACCAACGCAACAGGCCGTACTTAACTATGGCTACACCTTC.

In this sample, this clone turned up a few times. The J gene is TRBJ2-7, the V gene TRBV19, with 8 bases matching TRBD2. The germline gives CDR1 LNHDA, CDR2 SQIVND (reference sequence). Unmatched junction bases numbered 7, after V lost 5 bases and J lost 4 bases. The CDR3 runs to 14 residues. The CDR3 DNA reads TGTGCCAGTAGTCTCGGGGGGGGCTCATACGAGCAGTACTTC. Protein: CASSLGGGSYEQYF.

DNA for the CDR3: TGTGCCAGCAGCCACCCACTGAGCACCTACGAGCAGTACTTC. It specifies CASSHPLSTYEQYF. V usage is TRBV11-2 and J usage is TRBJ2-7; unclear D gene. The CDR3 has 14 amino acids. CDR1 SGHAT and CDR2 FQNNGV come from the germline V gene. Trimming cost V 5 bases and J 2 bases, with 13 bases left between them.

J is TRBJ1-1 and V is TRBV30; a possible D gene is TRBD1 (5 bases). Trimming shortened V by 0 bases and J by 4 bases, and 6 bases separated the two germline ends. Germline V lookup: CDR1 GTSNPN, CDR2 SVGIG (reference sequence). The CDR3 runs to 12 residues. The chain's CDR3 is CAWSVRGTEAFF. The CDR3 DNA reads TGTGCCTGGAGTGTAAGGGGCACTGAAGCTTTCTTT. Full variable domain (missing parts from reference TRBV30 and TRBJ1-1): SQTIHQWPATLVQPVGSPLSLECTVEGTSNPNLYWYRQAAGRGLQLLFYSVGIGQISSEVPQNLSASRPQDRQFILSSKKLLLSDSGFYLCAWSVRGTEAFFGQGTRLTVV.

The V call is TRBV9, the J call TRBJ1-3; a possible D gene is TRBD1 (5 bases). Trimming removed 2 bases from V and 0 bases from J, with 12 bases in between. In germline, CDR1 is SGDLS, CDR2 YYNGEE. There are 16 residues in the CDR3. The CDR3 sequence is CASSVGGDSSGNTIYF. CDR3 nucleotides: TGTGCCAGCAGCGTTGGTGGGGACTCCTCTGGAAACACCATATATTTT.

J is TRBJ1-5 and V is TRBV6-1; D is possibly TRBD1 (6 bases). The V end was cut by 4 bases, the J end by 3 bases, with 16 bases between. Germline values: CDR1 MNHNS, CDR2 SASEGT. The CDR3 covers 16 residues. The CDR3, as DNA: TGTGCCAGCAGTGGAGGACAGTTCGATCTCAATCAGCCCCAGCATTTT. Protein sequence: CASSGGQFDLNQPQHF.

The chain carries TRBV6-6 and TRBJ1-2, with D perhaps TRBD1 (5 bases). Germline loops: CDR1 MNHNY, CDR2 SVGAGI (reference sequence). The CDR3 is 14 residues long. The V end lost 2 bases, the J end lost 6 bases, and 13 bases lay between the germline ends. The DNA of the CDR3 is TGTGCCAGCAGTTACGGTTTGGGGGGGAATGGCTACACCTTC. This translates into CASSYGLGGNGYTF.

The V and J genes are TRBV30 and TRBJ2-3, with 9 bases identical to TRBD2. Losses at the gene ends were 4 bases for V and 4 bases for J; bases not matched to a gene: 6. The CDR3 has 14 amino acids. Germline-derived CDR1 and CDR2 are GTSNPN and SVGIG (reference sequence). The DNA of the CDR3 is TGTGCCTGGAAACGAGCGGGAGGTCCAGATACGCAGTATTTT. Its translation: CAWKRAGGPDTQYF.

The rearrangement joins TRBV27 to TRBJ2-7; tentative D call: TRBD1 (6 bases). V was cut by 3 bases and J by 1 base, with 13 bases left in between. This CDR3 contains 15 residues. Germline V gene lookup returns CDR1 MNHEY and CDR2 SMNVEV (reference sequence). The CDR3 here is CASSFIGQLSYEQYF. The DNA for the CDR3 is TGTGCCAGCAGTTTTATCGGACAGCTATCCTACGAGCAGTACTTC.

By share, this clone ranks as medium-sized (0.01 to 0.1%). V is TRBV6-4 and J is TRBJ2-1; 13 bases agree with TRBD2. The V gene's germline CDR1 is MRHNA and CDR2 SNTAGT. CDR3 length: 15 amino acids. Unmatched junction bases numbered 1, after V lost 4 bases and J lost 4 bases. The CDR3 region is CASSGTSGGYNEQFF. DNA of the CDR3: TGTGCCAGCAGTGGGACTAGCGGGGGATACAATGAGCAGTTCTTC.

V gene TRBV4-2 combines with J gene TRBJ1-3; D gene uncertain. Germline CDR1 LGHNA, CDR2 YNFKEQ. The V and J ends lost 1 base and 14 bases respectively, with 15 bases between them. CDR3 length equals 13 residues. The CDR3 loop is CASSQAPWGGLYF. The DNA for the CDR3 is TGTGCCAGCAGCCAAGCCCCGTGGGGAGGATTATATTTT.

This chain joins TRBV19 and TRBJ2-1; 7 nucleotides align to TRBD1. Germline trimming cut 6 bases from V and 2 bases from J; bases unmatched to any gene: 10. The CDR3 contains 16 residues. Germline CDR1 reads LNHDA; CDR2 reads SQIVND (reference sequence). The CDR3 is CASSPGTDRTYNEQFF. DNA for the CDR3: TGTGCCAGTAGCCCTGGGACAGACCGAACCTACAATGAGCAGTTCTTC.

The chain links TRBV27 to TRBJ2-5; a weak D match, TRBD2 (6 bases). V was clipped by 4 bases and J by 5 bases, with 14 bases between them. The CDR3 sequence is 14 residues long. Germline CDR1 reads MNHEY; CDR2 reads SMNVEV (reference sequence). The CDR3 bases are TGTGCCAGCAGTTGGGGTGGGGACTCGGAGACCCAGTACTTC. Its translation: CASSWGGDSETQYF.

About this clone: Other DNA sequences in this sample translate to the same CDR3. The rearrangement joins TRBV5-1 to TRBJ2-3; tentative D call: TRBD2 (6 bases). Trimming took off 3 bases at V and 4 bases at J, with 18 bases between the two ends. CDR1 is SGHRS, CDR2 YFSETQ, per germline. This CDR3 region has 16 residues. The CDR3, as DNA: TGCGCCAGCAGCTCACCGCGAGGACCGGGGGCAGATACGCAGTATTTT. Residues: CASSSPRGPGADTQYF.

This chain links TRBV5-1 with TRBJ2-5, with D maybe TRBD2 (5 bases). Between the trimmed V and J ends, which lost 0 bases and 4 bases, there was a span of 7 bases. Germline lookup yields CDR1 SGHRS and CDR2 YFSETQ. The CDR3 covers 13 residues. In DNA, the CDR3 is TGCGCCAGCAGCTTGGGCAGCGGAGAGACCCAGTACTTC. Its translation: CASSLGSGETQYF.

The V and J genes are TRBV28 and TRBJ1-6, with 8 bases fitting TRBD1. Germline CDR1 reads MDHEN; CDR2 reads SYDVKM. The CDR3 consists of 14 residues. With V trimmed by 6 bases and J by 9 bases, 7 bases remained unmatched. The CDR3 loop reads CASSWDRFSSPLHF. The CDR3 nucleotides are TGTGCCAGCAGCTGGGACAGGTTTAGTTCACCCCTCCACTTT.

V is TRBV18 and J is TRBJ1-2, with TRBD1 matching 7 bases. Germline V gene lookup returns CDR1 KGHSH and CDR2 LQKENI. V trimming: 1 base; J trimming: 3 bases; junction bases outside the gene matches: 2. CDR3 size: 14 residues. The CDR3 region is CASSPLGTDYGYTF. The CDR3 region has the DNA TGTGCCAGCTCACCACTGGGGACAGACTATGGCTACACCTTC.

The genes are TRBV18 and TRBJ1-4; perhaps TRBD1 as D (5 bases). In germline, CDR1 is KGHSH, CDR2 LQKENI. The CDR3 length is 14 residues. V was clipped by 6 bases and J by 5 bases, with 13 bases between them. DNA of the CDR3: TGTGCCAGCTCCCCCACGCCAGGGAATGAAAAACTGTTTTTT. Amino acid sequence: CASSPTPGNEKLFF.

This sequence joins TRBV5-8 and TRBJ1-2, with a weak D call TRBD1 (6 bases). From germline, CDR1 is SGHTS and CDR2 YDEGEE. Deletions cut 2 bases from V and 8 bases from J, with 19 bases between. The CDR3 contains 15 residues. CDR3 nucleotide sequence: TGTGCCAGCAGCTTCCAACAGGGCCTCAAGGAAGGCTACACCTTC. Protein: CASSFQQGLKEGYTF.

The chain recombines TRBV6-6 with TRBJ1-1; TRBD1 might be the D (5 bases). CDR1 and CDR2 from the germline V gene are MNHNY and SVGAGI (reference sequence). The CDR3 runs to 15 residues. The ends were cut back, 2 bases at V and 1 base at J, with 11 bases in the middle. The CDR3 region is CASSYPQRGNTEAFF. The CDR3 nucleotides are TGTGCCAGCAGTTACCCCCAAAGGGGGAACACTGAAGCTTTCTTT.

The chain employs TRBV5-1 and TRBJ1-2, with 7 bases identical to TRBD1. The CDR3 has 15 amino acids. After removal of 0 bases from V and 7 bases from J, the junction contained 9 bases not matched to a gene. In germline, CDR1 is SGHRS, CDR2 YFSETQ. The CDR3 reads CASSLGGIDRAGYTF. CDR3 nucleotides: TGCGCCAGCAGCTTGGGGGGTATCGACAGGGCTGGCTACACCTTC.

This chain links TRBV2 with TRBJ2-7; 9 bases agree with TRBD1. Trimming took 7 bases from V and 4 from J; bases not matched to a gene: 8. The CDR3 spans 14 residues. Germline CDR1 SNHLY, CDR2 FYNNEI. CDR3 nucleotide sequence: TGTGCCAGCATCCAGAGGGACAGGGAGTACGAGCAGTACTTC. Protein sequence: CASIQRDREYEQYF.

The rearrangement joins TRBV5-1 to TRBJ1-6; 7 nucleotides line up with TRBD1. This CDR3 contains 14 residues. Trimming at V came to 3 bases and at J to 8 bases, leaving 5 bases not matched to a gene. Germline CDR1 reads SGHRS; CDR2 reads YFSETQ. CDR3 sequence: CASSSGTVDSPLHF. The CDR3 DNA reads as TGCGCCAGCAGCTCTGGGACAGTGGATTCACCCCTCCACTTT.

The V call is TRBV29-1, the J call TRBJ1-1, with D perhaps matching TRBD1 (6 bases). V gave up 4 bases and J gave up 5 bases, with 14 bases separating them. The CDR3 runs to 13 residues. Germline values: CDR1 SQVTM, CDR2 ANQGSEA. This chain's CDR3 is CSVAAGQGTEAFF. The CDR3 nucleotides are TGCAGCGTTGCGGCAGGCCAGGGGACTGAAGCTTTCTTT. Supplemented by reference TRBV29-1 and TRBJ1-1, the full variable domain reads SAVISQKPSRDICQRGTSLTIQCQVDSQVTMMFWYRQQPGQSLTLIATANQGSEATYESGFVIDKFPISRPNLTFSTLTVSNMSPEDSSIYLCSVAAGQGTEAFFGQGTRLTVV.

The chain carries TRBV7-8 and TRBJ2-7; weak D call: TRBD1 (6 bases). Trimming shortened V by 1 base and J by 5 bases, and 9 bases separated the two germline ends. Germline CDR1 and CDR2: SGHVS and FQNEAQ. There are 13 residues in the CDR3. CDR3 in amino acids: CASSLGRGDEQYF. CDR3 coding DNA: TGTGCCAGCAGCTTAGGCAGGGGCGACGAGCAGTACTTC.